A single sample is the source of the 10 T cell receptor beta chains below, sequenced in a study of T cells after yellow fever vaccination. TCRdb reprocessed the 5' RACE reads with MiXCR, giving one entry per CDR3 protein. The profile shows approximately 240,000 distinct CDR3 sequences, about 3.7% of them singletons. Sequences were derived from PBMCs, sampled 15 days after the yellow fever booster vaccination. The receptors were gathered from a man between 18 and 35 years old who received the YFV17D yellow fever vaccine.

This clonotype was seen more than once but under ten times. The J gene is TRBJ1-2, the V gene TRBV14; TRBD1 matches at 7 bases. CDR3 length: 15 amino acids. V trimming: 4 bases; J trimming: 5 bases; junction bases outside the gene matches: 10. CDR1 and CDR2 (germline): SGHDN, FVKESK. The DNA of the CDR3 is TGTGCCAGCAGCCCCCCGGGAGCAGGGGGATATGGCTACACCTTC. Translation gives CASSPPGAGGYGYTF.

This clonotype was seen many times. CDR3 region: CASSTTTSGPSTDTQYF. In nucleotides, the CDR3 is TGTGCCAGCAGTACCACAACTAGCGGCCCTAGCACAGATACGCAGTATTTT. V and J are TRBV12-3 or TRBV12-4 and TRBJ2-3; 8 nucleotides line up with TRBD2. The CDR3 covers 17 residues. Trimming removed 5 bases from V and 0 bases from J; junction bases left unmatched: 10.

This clonotype was picked up a small number of times. V is TRBV9 and J is TRBJ1-1; tentatively, D is TRBD1 (6 bases). With 0 bases removed from V and 5 bases from J, the gap between germline ends came to 14 bases. CDR3 length: 15 residues. Germline-derived CDR1 and CDR2 are SGDLS and YYNGEE. CDR3: CASSVGGHWETEAFF. The CDR3 DNA is TGTGCCAGCAGCGTAGGGGGACATTGGGAGACTGAAGCTTTCTTT.

Ten or more counts support this clonotype. V is TRBV20-1 and J is TRBJ1-5, with D unclear. The CDR3 consists of 12 residues. V was pared by 0 bases and J by 4 bases, with 4 bases between. Germline V lookup: CDR1 DFQATT, CDR2 SNEGSKA (reference sequence). CDR3 sequence: CSARDPNQPQHF. The CDR3 DNA follows: TGCAGTGCTAGAGATCCGAATCAGCCCCAGCATTTT.

This clonotype was seen repeatedly, ten times or more. This rearrangement joins TRBV6-6 to TRBJ1-4; a possible D gene is TRBD1 (5 bases). CDR1 is MNHNY and CDR2 is SVGAGI in the germline V gene (reference sequence). The CDR3 sequence is 10 residues long. CDR3 DNA: TGTGCTGGCGGGGACGAAAAACTGTTTTTT. This translates into CAGGDEKLFF.

This clonotype showed up just a few times. The chain couples TRBV5-4 to TRBJ1-2; TRBD1 might be the D (6 bases). Trimming took 1 base from V and 9 from J, leaving 7 bases between them. This CDR3 contains 11 residues. Germline V CDR1 and CDR2: SGHNT, YYREEE (reference sequence). The CDR3 nucleotides read TGTGCCAGCAGCTTGACAGGGAGCTACACCTTC. Protein: CASSLTGSYTF.

This clonotype appeared many times. The junction differs from germline at one of its ends, possibly a read error. CDR3 nucleotide sequence: TGTGCCAGCAGCCGCGGGACAGCTGCCCTCGCCTTC. Translation: CASSRGTAALAF. This chain links TRBV3-1 with TRBJ1-2, with 7 bases lining up with TRBD1. This CDR3 comprises 12 residues. The germline gives CDR1 LGHDT, CDR2 YNNKEL (reference sequence). Full variable domain (outside the CDR3, taken from reference TRBV3-1 and TRBJ1-2): DTAVSQTPKYLVTQMGNDKSIKCEQNLGHDTMYWYKQDSKKFLKIMFSYNNKELIINETVPNRFSPKSPDKAHLNLHINSLELGDSAVYFCASSRGTAALAFGSGTRLTVV.

This clonotype has at least ten counts. The gene calls are TRBV5-6 and TRBJ1-3; TRBD1 aligns across 7 bases. Germline CDR1 and CDR2: SGHDT and YYEEEE. The CDR3 is 16 residues long. J was trimmed by 2 bases and V by 0 bases; bases with no gene match: 5. The CDR3 here is CASSLEYRGTGNTIYF. CDR3 DNA: TGTGCCAGCAGCTTGGAATACAGGGGAACTGGAAACACCATATATTTT.

In its sample, this clonotype was seen many times. This chain joins TRBV24-1 and TRBJ2-2; D unresolved. The CDR3 spans 14 residues. Germline V gene data show CDR1 as KGHDR and CDR2 as SFDVKD. V was clipped by 7 bases and J by 3 bases, with 11 bases between them. CDR3 sequence (DNA): TGTGCCACCAGCCCCCTTCGTCACACCGGGGAGCTGTTTTTT. Protein product: CATSPLRHTGELFF.

This clonotype was counted many times. The V gene is TRBV20-1, the J gene TRBJ2-4, with D maybe TRBD2 (5 bases). In germline, CDR1 is DFQATT, CDR2 SNEGSKA (reference sequence). Trimming stripped 6 bases from V and 0 bases from J, with 9 bases between. CDR3 length equals 13 residues. CDR3 region: CSAPRGAKNIQYF. DNA of the CDR3: TGCAGTGCGCCTCGGGGAGCCAAAAACATTCAGTACTTC.